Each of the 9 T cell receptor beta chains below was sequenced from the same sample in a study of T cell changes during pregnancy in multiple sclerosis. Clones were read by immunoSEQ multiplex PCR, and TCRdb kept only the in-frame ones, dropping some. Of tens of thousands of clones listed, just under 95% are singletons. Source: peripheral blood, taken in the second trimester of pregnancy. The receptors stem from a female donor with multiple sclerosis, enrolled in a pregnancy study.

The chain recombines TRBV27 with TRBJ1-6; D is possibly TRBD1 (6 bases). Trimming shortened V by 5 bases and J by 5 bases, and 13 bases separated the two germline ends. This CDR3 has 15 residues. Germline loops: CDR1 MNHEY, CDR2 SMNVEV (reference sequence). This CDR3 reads CASSALQGNNSPLHF. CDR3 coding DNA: TGTGCCAGCAGTGCGTTACAGGGAAATAATTCACCCCTCCACTTT.

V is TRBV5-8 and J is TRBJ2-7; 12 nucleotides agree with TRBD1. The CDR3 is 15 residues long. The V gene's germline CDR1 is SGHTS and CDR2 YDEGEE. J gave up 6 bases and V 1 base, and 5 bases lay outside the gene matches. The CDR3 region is CASSLLGTGGSEQYF. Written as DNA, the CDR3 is TGTGCCAGCAGCTTGTTGGGGACAGGGGGCAGCGAGCAGTACTTC.

Here the CDR3 reads CASSVAAGGRETQYF. The CDR3 bases are TGTGCCAGCAGCGTAGCAGCGGGGGGGAGAGAGACCCAGTACTTC. The chain joins TRBV9 to TRBJ2-5; the match to TRBD2 covers 10 bases. The V and J ends lost 0 bases and 4 bases, in that order; junction bases with no gene match: 3. Germline lookup yields CDR1 SGDLS and CDR2 YYNGEE. This CDR3 is 15 amino acids long.

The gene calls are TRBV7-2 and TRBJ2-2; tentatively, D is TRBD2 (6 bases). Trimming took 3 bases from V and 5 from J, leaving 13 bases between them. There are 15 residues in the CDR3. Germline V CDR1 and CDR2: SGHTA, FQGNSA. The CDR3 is CASSFVAGQTGELFF. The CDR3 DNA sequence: TGTGCCAGCAGCTTTGTGGCGGGGCAAACCGGGGAGCTGTTTTTT.

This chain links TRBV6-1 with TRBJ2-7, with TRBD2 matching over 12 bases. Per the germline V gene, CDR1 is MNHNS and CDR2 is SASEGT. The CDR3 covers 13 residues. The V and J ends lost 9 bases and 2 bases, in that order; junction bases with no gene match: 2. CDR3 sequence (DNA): TGTGCCAGTGGACTAGCGGGAACCTACGAGCAGTACTTC. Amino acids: CASGLAGTYEQYF.

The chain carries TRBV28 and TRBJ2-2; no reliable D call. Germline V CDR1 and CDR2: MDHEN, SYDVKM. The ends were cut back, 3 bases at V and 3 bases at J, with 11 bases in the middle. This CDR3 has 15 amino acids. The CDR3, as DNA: TGTGCCAGCAGTTTCCCTTTATCCTACACCGGGGAGCTGTTTTTT. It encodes CASSFPLSYTGELFF.

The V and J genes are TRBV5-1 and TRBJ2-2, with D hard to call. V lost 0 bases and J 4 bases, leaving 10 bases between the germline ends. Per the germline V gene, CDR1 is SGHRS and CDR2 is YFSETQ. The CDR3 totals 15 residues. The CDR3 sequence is CASSLDRHLTGELFF. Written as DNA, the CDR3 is TGCGCCAGCAGCTTGGATCGACACCTCACCGGGGAGCTGTTTTTT.

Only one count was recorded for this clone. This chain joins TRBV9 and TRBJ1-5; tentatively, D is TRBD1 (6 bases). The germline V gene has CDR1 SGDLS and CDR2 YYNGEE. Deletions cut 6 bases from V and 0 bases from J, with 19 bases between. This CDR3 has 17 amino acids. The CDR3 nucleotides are TGTGCCAGCACCACCGCAATCGGACAGTTTAGCAATCAGCCCCAGCATTTT. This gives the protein CASTTAIGQFSNQPQHF. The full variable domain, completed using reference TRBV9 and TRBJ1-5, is DSGVTQTPKHLITATGQRVTLRCSPRSGDLSVYWYQQSLDQGLQFLIQYYNGEERAKGNILERFSAQQFPDLHSELNLSSLELGDSALYFCASTTAIGQFSNQPQHFGDGTRLSIL.

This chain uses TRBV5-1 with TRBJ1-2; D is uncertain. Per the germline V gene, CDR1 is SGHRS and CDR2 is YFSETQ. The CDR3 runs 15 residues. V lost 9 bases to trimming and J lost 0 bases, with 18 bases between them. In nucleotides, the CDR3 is TGCGCCACCCGGGTCGGTGCCGACTCTAACTATGGCTACACCTTC. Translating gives CATRVGADSNYGYTF.